This TCR beta chain was sequenced during a study of T cells in Graves' hyperthyroidism and ophthalmopathy. In this sample, this clonotype turned up many times. A much larger clone differs by one base, so this may be a read error. The conserved final phenylalanine or tryptophan is absent from the CDR3, which likely points to a read error. Template material for amplifying TCR beta CDR3 regions consisted of RNA transcripts. When the TCR CDR3 underwent first-round RT-PCR, the HTBI primer set was used. TCRdb re-analysed the multiplex PCR reads in MiXCR, keeping a single row per CDR3 protein. The repertoire holds around 250,000 distinct CDR3 sequences, with around 15% as singletons. The ends lost 5 bases at V and 5 bases at J; junction bases unmatched: 10. Germline values: CDR1 SGHAT, CDR2 FQNNGV. The CDR3 loop spans 17 amino acids.

This rearrangement joins TRBV11-2 to TRBJ2-5; TRBD2 matches 14 bases. Sequenced: blood. The sequence derives from a woman younger than 30 with Graves' ophthalmopathy. CDR3: CASSLRLAGGQGETQYL. The CDR3 coding sequence is TGTGCCAGCAGCCTCCGACTAGCGGGGGGGCAGGGGGAGACCCAGTACCTC.